These T cell receptor beta chains were read from a single sample in a study of preoperative IRX-2 immunotherapy in early breast cancer. Sequencing was performed with immunoSEQ multiplex PCR; in TCRdb, only in-frame clones are kept and a portion is missing. The table lists about 5,600 clones, roughly 66% of them singletons. The starting material was tumor tissue, obtained before IRX-2 immunotherapy. Receptor source: a human donor with breast cancer. The CDR3 runs from the conserved cysteine through the conserved F or W. D genes are given only for firm matches. Clone size appears in some rows only: once, few, many, or a class for an expanded clone.

J,V,size,D,length,CDR3,DNA
TRBJ1-1,TRBV11-3,medium-sized,-,15,CASSLSNQGNTEAFF,TGTGCCAGCAGCTTATCGAACCAGGGGAACACTGAAGCTTTCTTT
TRBJ2-1,TRBV19,-,TRBD2,15,CASSPDLAGANEQFF,TGTGCCAGTAGCCCAGACTTGGCGGGAGCCAATGAGCAGTTCTTC
TRBJ2-7,TRBV18,once,TRBD2,19,CASSPPDPGTSGSVYEQYF,TGTGCCAGCTCACCACCAGATCCCGGGACTAGCGGGAGCGTGTACGAGCAGTACTTC
TRBJ1-5,TRBV6-8,medium-sized,TRBD1,16,CASSSLAGGAYQPQHF,TGTGCCAGCAGTTCCCTGGCAGGGGGCGCATATCAGCCCCAGCATTTT
TRBJ2-1,TRBV11-3,-,TRBD2,15,CASTFPAGSYNEQFF,TGTGCCAGCACCTTTCCAGCGGGATCCTACAATGAGCAGTTCTTC
TRBJ2-1,TRBV11-3,-,-,14,CASSFGGRYNEQFF,TGTGCCAGCAGCTTCGGAGGGCGATACAATGAGCAGTTCTTC
TRBJ2-7,TRBV11-3,-,TRBD2,17,CASRTQLAGDYTYEQYF,TGTGCCAGCAGAACCCAGCTAGCGGGGGATTACACCTACGAGCAGTACTTC
TRBJ1-1,TRBV11-3,-,-,14,CASSLAGLNTEAFF,TGTGCCAGCAGCTTGGCTGGGCTGAACACTGAAGCTTTCTTT
TRBJ2-7,TRBV6-8,-,TRBD2,12,CASSPTSEEQYF,TGTGCCAGCAGTCCAACTAGCGAGGAGCAGTACTTC
TRBJ2-7,TRBV28,-,-,12,CASSFRRGEQYF,TGTGCCAGCAGTTTTCGCCGGGGCGAGCAGTACTTC
TRBJ2-7,TRBV30,-,-,20,CAWRGNLGRLVLRDADEQYF,TGTGCCTGGAGGGGAAATTTAGGACGGTTAGTACTCCGTGACGCGGACGAGCAGTACTTC
TRBJ2-2,TRBV1,-,-,16,CASSQETSANTGELFF,TGCGCCAGCAGCCAAGAGACTAGCGCAAACACCGGGGAGCTGTTTTTT
TRBJ2-5,TRBV15,few,-,16,CATSRELGGGQETQYF,TGTGCCACCAGCAGAGAATTGGGGGGCGGCCAAGAGACCCAGTACTTC
TRBJ1-1,TRBV5-1,-,TRBD1,15,CASSSGTAMNTEAFF,TGCGCCAGCAGCTCGGGGACAGCTATGAACACTGAAGCTTTCTTT
TRBJ2-2,TRBV10-1,-,-,15,CASSEYVENTGELFF,TGCGCCAGCAGTGAGTACGTGGAGAACACCGGGGAGCTGTTTTTT
TRBJ1-2,TRBV11-3,-,TRBD1,14,CASSSVQGWYGYTF,TGTGCCAGCAGCTCCGTACAGGGGTGGTATGGCTACACCTTC
TRBJ2-7,TRBV28,medium-sized,-,16,CASSFTRWEFGYEQYF,TGTGCCAGCAGTTTCACCCGTTGGGAATTCGGTTACGAGCAGTACTTC
TRBJ2-3,TRBV6-8,-,-,13,CASSHGSTDTQYF,TGTGCCAGCAGTCATGGATCCACAGATACGCAGTATTTT
TRBJ1-1,TRBV14,-,TRBD1,15,CASSHLDREVGEAFF,TGTGCCAGCAGCCACCTTGACAGGGAGGTGGGGGAAGCTTTCTTT
TRBJ2-7,TRBV19,-,-,14,CASSIQPDSYEQYF,TGTGCCAGTAGTATACAACCAGACTCCTACGAGCAGTACTTC
TRBJ2-7,TRBV28,few,-,14,CASSSGLGSYEQYF,TGTGCCAGCAGTTCGGGCCTGGGGTCCTACGAGCAGTACTTC
TRBJ2-3,TRBV11-3,-,TRBD2,16,CASSLVASGRADTQYF,TGTGCCAGCAGCTTGGTGGCTAGCGGGAGGGCAGATACGCAGTATTTT
TRBJ2-5,TRBV19,-,-,13,CASSMAGRETQYF,TGTGCCAGTAGTATGGCAGGAAGGGAGACCCAGTACTTC
TRBJ2-7,TRBV7-1,-,-,17,CASSFSRQTLTSYEQYF,TGTGCCAGCAGCTTTAGTAGACAGACCTTGACCTCCTACGAGCAGTACTTC
TRBJ2-3,TRBV19,-,TRBD2,15,CASSTGLAGTDTQYF,TGTGCCAGTAGTACCGGACTAGCGGGAACAGATACGCAGTATTTT
TRBJ2-3,TRBV6-8,few,TRBD1,15,CAIKGTGGDTDTQYF,TGTGCCATCAAGGGGACAGGGGGTGACACAGATACGCAGTATTTT
TRBJ2-7,TRBV23-1,once,TRBD1,14,CASSQGDRAYEQYF,TGCGCCAGCAGCCAAGGGGACAGGGCCTACGAGCAGTACTTC
TRBJ1-5,TRBV19,-,-,14,CATYPRGGGQPQHF,TGTGCCACCTATCCAAGGGGCGGGGGACAGCCCCAGCATTTT
TRBJ1-5,TRBV6-8,-,-,14,CASKGPGSNQPQHF,TGTGCCAGCAAAGGCCCAGGAAGCAATCAGCCCCAGCATTTT
TRBJ2-6,TRBV18,-,-,14,CASSQDSGANVLTF,TGTGCCAGCTCCCAGGACTCTGGGGCCAACGTCCTGACTTTC
TRBJ1-1,TRBV6-8,-,-,17,CASSYGGGGIANTEAFF,TGTGCCAGCAGTTACGGGGGGGGCGGCATAGCAAACACTGAAGCTTTCTTT
TRBJ2-7,TRBV6-8,once,-,15,CASCPIGGGCVEQYF,TGTGCCAGCTGCCCGATCGGTGGAGGTTGTGTCGAGCAGTACTTC
TRBJ1-4,TRBV18,-,TRBD1,15,CASSPQGGANEKLFF,TGTGCCAGCTCACCGCAGGGGGGAGCTAATGAAAAACTGTTTTTT
TRBJ1-2,TRBV18,-,-,15,CASSPRENPNYGYTF,TGTGCCAGCTCACCACGGGAAAACCCGAACTATGGCTACACCTTC
TRBJ2-2,TRBV1,-,-,15,CASSLDSRATGELFF,TGCGCCAGCAGCCTGGACTCACGGGCCACCGGGGAGCTGTTTTTT
TRBJ2-1,TRBV6-8,-,TRBD2,18,CASSYSGLAGKDNNEQFF,TGTGCCAGCAGTTACTCGGGACTAGCGGGAAAGGACAACAATGAGCAGTTCTTC
TRBJ2-3,TRBV11-3,few,-,15,CASSLGGRSADTQYF,TGTGCCAGCAGCTTAGGGGGCCGTTCTGCAGATACGCAGTATTTT
TRBJ2-5,TRBV19,-,TRBD1,14,CASSPGTGGETQYF,TGTGCCAGTAGTCCTGGGACAGGAGGCGAGACCCAGTACTTC
TRBJ2-2,TRBV19,once,-,14,CASAASRNTGELFF,TGTGCCAGTGCGGCTAGCAGGAACACCGGGGAGCTGTTTTTT
TRBJ1-1,TRBV14,few,-,13,CASSQGQGGEAFF,TGTGCCAGCAGCCAAGGCCAGGGAGGTGAAGCTTTCTTT
TRBJ2-5,TRBV7-6,-,-,14,CASSLAPSSETQYF,TGTGCCAGCAGCTTGGCTCCGTCTTCAGAGACCCAGTACTTC
TRBJ2-2,TRBV11-3,few,TRBD1,17,CASSLTPDRGQIGELFF,TGTGCCAGCAGCTTAACTCCGGACAGGGGGCAAATAGGGGAGCTGTTTTTT
TRBJ1-5,TRBV8-2,-,-,15,CASRLDSYSNQPQHF,TGTGCCAGCAGACTGGACAGTTATAGCAATCAGCCCCAGCATTTT
TRBJ2-1,TRBV6-8,few,TRBD2,15,CASRSPAAGDNEQFF,TGTGCCAGCAGGTCGCCGGCAGCGGGGGACAATGAGCAGTTCTTC
TRBJ1-5,TRBV28,hyperexpanded,-,15,CASSTYNGGNQPQHF,TGTGCCAGCAGTACATACAACGGGGGCAATCAGCCCCAGCATTTT
TRBJ2-5,TRBV29-1,-,-,13,CSVGGGNRETQYF,TGCAGCGTTGGGGGTGGGAATAGAGAGACCCAGTACTTC
TRBJ2-2,TRBV6-8,-,-,12,CAIRSSTGELFF,TGTGCCATCAGGTCGAGCACCGGGGAGCTGTTTTTT
TRBJ2-7,TRBV18,-,-,14,CASSPGAAEDVQYF,TGTGCCAGCTCACCAGGGGCAGCGGAGGATGTGCAGTACTTC
TRBJ2-2,TRBV12-2,-,-,15,CANTQGALNTGELFF,TGTGCCAACACCCAGGGCGCCCTAAACACCGGGGAGCTGTTTTTT
TRBJ2-2,TRBV18,few,-,13,CASSTANTGELFF,TGTGCCAGCTCGACAGCGAACACCGGGGAGCTGTTTTTT
TRBJ2-3,TRBV23-1,-,TRBD2,20,CASSHLPRPTSGGPPDTQYF,TGCGCCAGCAGTCACCTCCCAAGGCCGACTAGCGGGGGCCCCCCAGATACGCAGTATTTT
TRBJ1-1,TRBV9,-,-,14,CASSAPPRGTEAFF,TGTGCCAGCAGCGCCCCACCCCGGGGGACTGAAGCTTTCTTT
TRBJ1-1,TRBV6-8,-,-,13,CASREQGGTEAFF,TGTGCCAGCAGGGAACAGGGAGGCACTGAAGCTTTCTTT
TRBJ2-5,TRBV19,few,TRBD1,14,CASSLGQGMETQYF,TGTGCCAGTAGCCTGGGACAGGGAATGGAGACCCAGTACTTC
TRBJ1-5,TRBV28,few,-,14,CASSTNRDSQPQHF,TGTGCCAGCAGTACTAACAGGGATAGTCAGCCCCAGCATTTT
TRBJ2-4,TRBV6-8,few,-,14,CATRRLGAKNIQYF,TGTGCCACCAGACGACTGGGAGCCAAAAACATTCAGTACTTC
TRBJ2-3,TRBV11-3,-,TRBD2,16,CASSSQSGRASDTQYF,TGTGCCAGCAGCTCTCAAAGCGGGAGGGCCTCAGATACGCAGTATTTT